This T cell receptor (beta chain) was recovered during a study of blood T cell repertoires in COVID-19. Study at large: The United States, Italy and Spain were the sources of the acute and convalescent COVID-19 samples. From T cells, B-cell-depleted T cells, or PBMCs came the material, which was cDNA or gDNA.

Trimming took 5 bases from V and 2 from J; bases not matched to a gene: 8. Germline loops: CDR1 SGHNT, CDR2 YENEEA. CDR3 size: 17 residues. The protocol was immunoSEQ multiplex PCR, while the TCRdb copy is restricted to in-frame clones and leaves out a portion. Here the sample spans some 350,000 clones, 89% being singletons. Recruited during active infection, patients (from Seattle) were subsequently followed longitudinally. Sequenced material: peripheral blood. The chain couples TRBV11-3 to TRBJ2-1; TRBD2 matches at 11 bases. The receptor's source is a woman in her twenties or thirties with COVID-19, enrolled during active disease. The CDR3 coding sequence is TGTGCCAGCAGCCCACGGACTAGCGGGCCCCCCTACAATGAGCAGTTCTTC. Translation gives CASSPRTSGPPYNEQFF.